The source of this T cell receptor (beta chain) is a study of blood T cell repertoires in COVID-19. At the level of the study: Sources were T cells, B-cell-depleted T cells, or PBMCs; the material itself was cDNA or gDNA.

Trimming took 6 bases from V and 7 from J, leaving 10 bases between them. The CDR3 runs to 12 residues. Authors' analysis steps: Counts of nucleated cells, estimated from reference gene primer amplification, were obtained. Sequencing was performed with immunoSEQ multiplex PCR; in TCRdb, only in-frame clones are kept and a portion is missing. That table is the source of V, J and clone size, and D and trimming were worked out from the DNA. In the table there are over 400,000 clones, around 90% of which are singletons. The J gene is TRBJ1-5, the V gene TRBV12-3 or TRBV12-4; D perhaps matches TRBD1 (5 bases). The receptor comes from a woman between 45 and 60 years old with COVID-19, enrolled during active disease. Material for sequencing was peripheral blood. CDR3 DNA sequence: TGTGCCAGCAGGGGGCTTAAGCAGCCCCAGCATTTT. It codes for CASRGLKQPQHF.